The clone carrying this T cell receptor (beta chain) was observed many times. Its matching antigen is unknown. From about 0.4 ug of RNA, a library with molecular barcoded alpha/delta and beta/gamma adaptors was made. TCRdb reprocessed the reads via MiXCR and lists one record per CDR3 protein. The profile shows more than 35,000 distinct CDR3 sequences, around 15% of them singletons. Trimming pared 6 bases from V and 4 bases from J, leaving 9 bases between. The CDR3 is made up of 13 amino acids. The entry originates in a study of read filtering for tumor transcriptome and immune sequencing. Regarding the study as a whole: Even smaller IR-seq throughput identified most shared clonotypes. About 80% of IR-seq clonotypes had a single read, yet these held around 4% of reads.

The chain recombines TRBV12-3 or TRBV12-4 with TRBJ2-2, with no clear D. The TCR was taken from a donor aged 40 or older with multiple myeloma. The material sequenced was a population of CD138-negative cells sorted from bone marrow. The CDR3, as DNA: TGTGCCAGCAGGCCTAGAAGCACCGGGGAGCTGTTTTTT. Encoded protein: CASRPRSTGELFF.